The clone carrying this T cell receptor beta chain appeared once. The antigen is undetermined. Graft tissue processing released intraepithelial and lamina propria lymphocytes. This record comes from a study of graft-versus-host responses after intestinal transplantation. Across the whole study: Each recipient received anti-thymocyte globulin induction, then tacrolimus and steroids for approximately 3 years.

TCRdb keeps only in-frame clones here, not all; method: immunoSEQ multiplex PCR. In the table there are 60,000 to 75,000 clones, approximately 91% of which are singletons. With 6 bases removed from V and 1 base from J, the gap between germline ends came to 18 bases. The CDR3 sequence is 16 residues long. CDR1 MGHRA and CDR2 YSYEKL come from the germline V gene. General study points: Some GvH clones appeared in ileal mucosa or blood before recipient bone marrow.

The chain employs TRBV4-1 and TRBJ1-1; D is perhaps TRBD1 (6 bases). This sequence was found in a human patient who received an intestinal transplant, so some T cells may come from the graft donor. This material consisted of ileum tissue, taken 350 to 400 days after transplant. The CDR3 coding sequence is TGCGCCAGCAGTCCAATAAATACAGGGCGGAACACTGAAGCTTTCTTT. Protein product: CASSPINTGRNTEAFF.